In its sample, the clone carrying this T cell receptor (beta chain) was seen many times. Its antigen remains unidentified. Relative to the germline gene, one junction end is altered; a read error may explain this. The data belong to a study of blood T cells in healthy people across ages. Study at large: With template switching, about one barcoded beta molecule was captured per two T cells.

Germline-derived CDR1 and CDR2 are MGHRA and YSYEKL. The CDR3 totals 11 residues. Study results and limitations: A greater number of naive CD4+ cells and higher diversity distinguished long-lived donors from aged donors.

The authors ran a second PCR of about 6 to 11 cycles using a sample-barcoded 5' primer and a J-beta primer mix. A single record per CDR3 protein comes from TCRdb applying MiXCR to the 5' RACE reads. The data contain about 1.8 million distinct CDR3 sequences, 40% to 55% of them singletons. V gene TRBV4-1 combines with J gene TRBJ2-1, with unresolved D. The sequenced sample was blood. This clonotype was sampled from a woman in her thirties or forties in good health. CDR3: CASSQNNEQFF. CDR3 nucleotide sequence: TGTGCCAGCAGCCAAAACAATGAGCAGTTCTTC.